These 29 T cell receptor beta chains came from one sample sequenced in a study of Graves' ophthalmopathy and Graves' hyperthyroidism. Beta-chain TCR CDR3 regions were amplified from RNA transcripts. RT-PCR was first run with HTBI primers, then multiplex PCR in a second round. TCRdb redid the calling of the multiplex PCR reads with MiXCR, one entry per CDR3 protein. Here the sample spans 650,000 to 900,000 distinct CDR3 sequences, about 44% being singletons. Sequencing used peripheral blood. The receptor set was obtained from an adult man with Graves' ophthalmopathy.

This clonotype was seen at least ten times. The J gene is TRBJ1-5, the V gene TRBV10-3; D is undetermined. Deletions cut 7 bases from V and 4 bases from J, with 11 bases between. The CDR3 is 13 residues long. CDR1 and CDR2 (germline): ENHRY, SYGVKD. CDR3 nucleotide sequence: TGTGCCATCACTTCAGGACGGAATCAGCCCCAGCATTTT. This gives the protein CAITSGRNQPQHF.

V usage is TRBV12-3 or TRBV12-4 and J usage is TRBJ1-2; weak D call: TRBD1 (5 bases). V was cut by 5 bases and J by 6 bases, with 10 bases left in between. This CDR3 region has 12 residues. The CDR3 loop reads CASSGGDDGYTF. CDR3 nucleotides: TGTGCCAGCAGTGGGGGGGATGATGGCTACACCTTC.

This clonotype was counted a few times. V gene TRBV7-9 combines with J gene TRBJ2-7; 11 bases align to TRBD1. This CDR3 comprises 15 residues. The germline V gene encodes CDR1 SEHNR and CDR2 FQNEAQ (reference sequence). With V trimmed by 4 bases and J by 3 bases, 5 bases remained unmatched. CDR3 in amino acids: CASSSGQGVGYEQYF. As DNA, the CDR3 is TGTGCCAGCAGCTCGGGACAGGGGGTCGGCTACGAGCAGTACTTC.

This clonotype was seen a few times. J is TRBJ1-5 and V is TRBV6-1, with D unclear. The V end was cut by 6 bases, the J end by 9 bases, with 12 bases between. This CDR3 comprises 12 residues. Germline CDR1 reads MNHNS; CDR2 reads SASEGT. The CDR3 DNA reads as TGTGCCAGCAGCGGGTCGGCACGGCCCCAGCATTTT. This encodes CASSGSARPQHF.

Notes on this clonotype: The final CDR3 position lacks the conserved phenylalanine or tryptophan, pointing to a likely read error. The genes are TRBV5-1 and TRBJ2-5; TRBD2 aligns across 14 bases. Germline V lookup: CDR1 SGHRS, CDR2 YFSETQ. The length of the CDR3 is 17 residues. The CDR3 nucleotides read TGTGCCAGCAGCCAAGGGACTAGCGGGAGTGGGCAAGAGACCCAGTACGTC. The encoded protein is CASSQGTSGSGQETQYV.

This chain links TRBV20-1 with TRBJ2-5; 7 bases fit TRBD1. Per the germline V gene, CDR1 is DFQATT and CDR2 is SNEGSKA (reference sequence). The CDR3 is made up of 14 amino acids. The ends lost 4 bases at V and 2 bases at J; junction bases unmatched: 7. The CDR3 DNA sequence: TGCAGTGCTACCACGGGACAGCAACAAGAGACCCAGTACTTC. Its translation is CSATTGQQQETQYF.

The chain couples TRBV12-3 or TRBV12-4 to TRBJ2-5; 7 positions agree with TRBD1. The trim removed 5 bases at V and 2 bases at J, leaving 5 bases unmatched. The CDR3 is 14 amino acids. This CDR3 reads CASSGRDSQETQYF. In nucleotides, the CDR3 is TGTGCCAGCAGTGGACGGGACAGTCAAGAGACCCAGTACTTC.

This clonotype has just a few counts. The junction does not match germline at one end; this may be a read error. The CDR3 spells CASSFAETPLGEQYF. The CDR3, as DNA: TGTGCCAGCAGTTTCGCAGAGACACCGCTAGGCGAGCAGTACTTC. The rearrangement links TRBV10-3 to TRBJ2-7; D gene unclear. From germline, CDR1 is ENHRY and CDR2 SYGVKD. The CDR3 runs 15 residues.

The gene calls are TRBV11-1 and TRBJ1-1, with D hard to call. This CDR3 contains 15 residues. Germline loops: CDR1 SGHAT, CDR2 FQDESV (reference sequence). Trimming cost V 3 bases and J 1 base, with 12 bases left between them. The CDR3 reads CASSLALRENTEAFF. The DNA of the CDR3 is TGTGCCAGCAGCTTGGCACTTAGAGAGAACACTGAAGCTTTCTTT.

In its sample, this clonotype was seen many times. This chain joins TRBV7-9 and TRBJ1-1; D unclear. V dropped 3 bases and J dropped 4 bases, with 15 bases sitting between them. Germline V gives CDR1 SEHNR, CDR2 FQNEAQ (reference sequence). This CDR3 comprises 15 residues. CDR3 in amino acids: CASSFETAAGTEAFF. CDR3 DNA: TGTGCCAGCAGCTTCGAGACGGCCGCGGGCACTGAAGCTTTCTTT.

Only a few counts were recorded for this clonotype. The junction shows a germline mismatch at one end, possibly a read error. V is TRBV7-9 and J is TRBJ2-2; TRBD1 might be the D (6 bases). This CDR3 has 14 residues. The germline V gene encodes CDR1 SEHNR and CDR2 FQNEAQ (reference sequence). The CDR3 DNA reads TGCGCCAGCATGCAATGGCAGGGGACCGGGGAGCTGTTTTTT. Protein: CASMQWQGTGELFF. Full variable domain (remainder filled in from reference TRBV7-9 and TRBJ2-2): DTGVSQNPRHKITKRGQNVTFRCDPISEHNRLYWYRQTLGQGPEFLTYFQNEAQLEKSRLLSDRFSAERPKGSFSTLEIQRTEQGDSAMYLCASMQWQGTGELFFGEGSRLTVL.

This clonotype has a count of ten or more. The CDR3 region has the DNA TGTGCCACCAGCTGGCGACTAGCGGGGATGGCAGAGACCCAGTACTTC. Protein: CATSWRLAGMAETQYF. V gene TRBV15 combines with J gene TRBJ2-5; 11 bases align to TRBD2. J lost 4 bases, V lost 5 bases, and 9 bases had no gene match. The CDR3 runs to 16 residues. The V gene's germline CDR1 is LNHNV and CDR2 YYDKDF (reference sequence).

A few counts support this clonotype. The gene calls are TRBV7-8 and TRBJ1-1, with 10 nucleotides matching TRBD1. V trimming: 8 bases; J trimming: 10 bases; junction bases outside the gene matches: 10. The CDR3 extends over 13 amino acids. CDR1 SGHVS and CDR2 FQNEAQ come from the germline V gene. As DNA, the CDR3 is TGTGCCAGCGCGGGACAGGGGACGGGGGGAGCTTTCTTT. It yields the protein CASAGQGTGGAFF.

The rearrangement links TRBV6-2 or TRBV6-3 to TRBJ1-2; TRBD1 matches 8 bases. The CDR3 consists of 14 residues. Germline V CDR1 and CDR2: MNHEY, SVGEGT. The J segment lost 4 bases and the V segment lost 8 bases, leaving 9 bases of the junction unmatched. The CDR3 loop is CASSFDRGGYGYTF. CDR3 nucleotides: TGTGCCAGCTCATTCGACAGGGGCGGCTATGGCTACACCTTC.

V is TRBV10-3 and J is TRBJ2-7, with 8 nucleotides matching TRBD2. The V gene end was trimmed by 6 bases and the J gene end by 0 bases; junction bases not matched to a gene: 7. The CDR3 covers 15 residues. Germline CDR1 is ENHRY and CDR2 is SYGVKD. CDR3 bases: TGTGCCATCAGCGCGGTAGCGGGGACCTCCTACGAGCAGTACTTC. It specifies CAISAVAGTSYEQYF.

The rearrangement joins TRBV7-9 to TRBJ1-1; weak D call: TRBD1 (6 bases). Germline V gene lookup returns CDR1 SEHNR and CDR2 FQNEAQ (reference sequence). Trimming took 5 bases from V and 7 from J, leaving 17 bases between them. The CDR3 consists of 14 residues. The CDR3 loop is CASSQGSGANEAFF. CDR3 DNA sequence: TGTGCCAGCAGCCAAGGCTCAGGGGCCAATGAAGCTTTCTTT.

This clonotype has more than one count but fewer than ten. V and J are TRBV25-1 and TRBJ2-2, with D possibly being TRBD1 or TRBD2 (7 bases each). Germline V lookup: CDR1 MGHDK, CDR2 SYGVNS. There are 16 residues in the CDR3. The germline V and J ends were trimmed by 5 bases and 7 bases, with 20 bases remaining between them. CDR3 residues: CASSYGGTDPIGELFF. The CDR3 region has the DNA TGTGCCAGCAGTTACGGGGGGACAGACCCGATCGGGGAGCTGTTTTTT.

The sample holds a few counts of this clonotype. This chain's CDR3 is CATSDPRVANTGELFF. The CDR3 nucleotides are TGTGCCACCAGTGATCCGCGGGTAGCGAACACCGGGGAGCTGTTTTTT. The chain is built from TRBV24-1 and TRBJ2-2, with a possible D match to TRBD2 (5 bases). This CDR3 spans 16 amino acids. V dropped 3 bases and J dropped 0 bases, with 10 bases sitting between them. CDR1 and CDR2 (germline): KGHDR, SFDVKD.

In this sample, this clonotype turned up many times. This rearrangement joins TRBV7-9 to TRBJ1-4, with 8 positions matching TRBD1. The CDR3 extends over 14 amino acids. V gave up 5 bases and J gave up 8 bases; unmatched junction bases: 7. Germline values: CDR1 SEHNR, CDR2 FQNEAQ (reference sequence). DNA of the CDR3: TGTGCCAGCAGCGAGGGACAGGTTGGGGAAAAACTGTTTTTT. Protein: CASSEGQVGEKLFF.

As concerns this clonotype: A much bigger clone sits one base away, suggesting this may be a read error. The CDR3 ends on some other residue instead of the conserved phenylalanine or tryptophan, so this is likely a read error. This chain uses TRBV6-6 with TRBJ1-1; no clear D. The germline V gene has CDR1 MNHNY and CDR2 SVGAGI (reference sequence). The germline V and J ends were trimmed by 2 bases and 1 base, with 5 bases remaining between them. The CDR3 length is 13 residues. CDR3 protein: CASSYDENTEAFL. The CDR3 DNA sequence: TGTGCCAGCAGTTACGACGAGAACACTGAAGCTTTCCTT.

This clonotype was seen repeatedly, ten times or more. The chain employs TRBV20-1 and TRBJ2-7, with D unresolved. Trimming pared 2 bases from V and 3 bases from J, leaving 11 bases between. The germline gives CDR1 DFQATT, CDR2 SNEGSKA (reference sequence). The CDR3 has 13 amino acids. Here the CDR3 DNA reads TGCAGTGCTAGATGGCATTCGGTCTACGAGCAGTACTTC. This gives the protein CSARWHSVYEQYF.

This chain joins TRBV7-9 and TRBJ2-6; D gene unclear. The ends were cut back, 11 bases at V and 0 bases at J, with 11 bases in the middle. The CDR3 is made up of 14 amino acids. Germline CDR1 reads SEHNR; CDR2 reads FQNEAQ (reference sequence). DNA for the CDR3: TGTGCCTGCCCACATTACTCTGGGGCCAACGTCCTGACTTTC. This sequence encodes CACPHYSGANVLTF. Full variable domain (remainder filled in from reference TRBV7-9 and TRBJ2-6): DTGVSQNPRHKITKRGQNVTFRCDPISEHNRLYWYRQTLGQGPEFLTYFQNEAQLEKSRLLSDRFSAERPKGSFSTLEIQRTEQGDSAMYLCACPHYSGANVLTFGAGSRLTVL.

V is TRBV7-9 and J is TRBJ2-7, with a weak D call TRBD1 (7 bases). The CDR3 runs to 13 residues. Germline-derived CDR1 and CDR2 are SEHNR and FQNEAQ (reference sequence). Trimming pared 5 bases from V and 6 bases from J, leaving 14 bases between. Here the CDR3 reads CASSPWQGGEQYF. The CDR3, as DNA: TGTGCCAGCAGCCCTTGGCAGGGGGGCGAGCAGTACTTC.

The chain joins TRBV12-3 or TRBV12-4 to TRBJ1-5; TRBD1 agrees at 7 bases. This CDR3 is 15 amino acids long. The junction had 8 bases not matched to a gene; V was cut back by 5 bases and J by 4 bases. The CDR3 nucleotides read TGTGCCAGCAGTCCTCCGGGACAGATGAATCAGCCCCAGCATTTT. Protein: CASSPPGQMNQPQHF.

V gene TRBV10-3 combines with J gene TRBJ2-7, with TRBD1 matching 8 bases. Germline CDR1 is ENHRY and CDR2 is SYGVKD. The CDR3 runs 15 residues. Germline trimming cut 3 bases from V and 4 bases from J; bases unmatched to any gene: 8. The CDR3 sequence is CAISDRQGIIYEQYF. CDR3 bases: TGTGCCATCAGTGATCGACAGGGGATAATTTACGAGCAGTACTTC.

V gene TRBV14 combines with J gene TRBJ2-5; D unresolved. This CDR3 is built from 15 residues. Germline loops: CDR1 SGHDN, CDR2 FVKESK. The germline V and J ends were trimmed by 5 bases and 5 bases, with 18 bases remaining between them. The CDR3 is CASSSFLWSGETQYF. Written as DNA, the CDR3 is TGTGCCAGCAGCTCCTTCCTATGGTCTGGTGAGACCCAGTACTTC.

The rearrangement joins TRBV7-9 to TRBJ2-5, with TRBD2 matching over 14 bases. The CDR3 loop spans 17 amino acids. Trimming removed 4 bases from V and 2 bases from J; junction bases left unmatched: 6. Germline V gene sequence: CDR1 SEHNR, CDR2 FQNEAQ (reference sequence). CDR3 amino acids: CASSSTSGRVIQETQYF. CDR3 nucleotide sequence: TGTGCCAGCAGCTCGACTAGCGGGAGGGTGATACAAGAGACCCAGTACTTC.

This clonotype was seen more than once but under ten times. This rearrangement joins TRBV7-9 to TRBJ1-1, with D tentatively TRBD1 (6 bases). From germline, CDR1 is SEHNR and CDR2 FQNEAQ (reference sequence). V dropped 5 bases and J dropped 5 bases, with 15 bases sitting between them. The CDR3 totals 14 residues. CDR3 region: CASSQLNRETEAFF. The CDR3, as DNA: TGTGCCAGCAGCCAACTCAACAGGGAGACTGAAGCTTTCTTT.

Many counts were recorded for this clonotype. The genes are TRBV7-9 and TRBJ2-2; 8 nucleotides align to TRBD2. This CDR3 region has 15 residues. V shed 3 bases and J 2 bases; nucleotides not matched to a gene: 2. Per the germline V gene, CDR1 is SEHNR and CDR2 is FQNEAQ (reference sequence). CDR3: CASSFLAGNTGELFF. The CDR3 coding sequence is TGTGCCAGCAGCTTTCTAGCGGGCAACACCGGGGAGCTGTTTTTT.